The clone carrying this T cell receptor beta chain has just one count. The same CDR3 also results from other DNA sequences found in this sample. Sequenced by immunoSEQ multiplex PCR; TCRdb stores in-frame clones only, minus some. The sample has around 77,000 clones; around 93% are singletons. This sample was included in a study of blood T cell repertoires in COVID-19. Germline assignment: CDR1 SGHRS and CDR2 YFSETQ. There are 14 residues in the CDR3. J was trimmed by 5 bases and V by 4 bases; bases with no gene match: 3. This clonotype was sampled from a woman aged 60 to 75 with active COVID-19. The chain links TRBV5-1 to TRBJ1-4; 9 nucleotides agree with TRBD1. The specimen was peripheral blood. As DNA, the CDR3 is TGCGCCAGCAGCCCGGGACAGGGAAATGAAAAACTGTTTTTT. Protein: CASSPGQGNEKLFF.